This T cell receptor beta chain comes out of a study of T-cell memory formation after mild COVID-19. Turning to the study itself: Each donor largely had its own TCR clusters.

Study-level findings and limits: Clones shrinking between day 15 and 85 showed a balanced CD4/CD8 split, and those that grew later tilted toward CD4+. Shrinking CD4+ clones resided mostly in CM and EM, and CD8+ ones in EMRA.

The CDR3 contains 16 residues. V gave up 0 bases and J gave up 2 bases, with 11 bases separating them. CDR1 MNHEY and CDR2 SVGAGI come from the germline V gene. TCRdb fed the 5' RACE reads into MiXCR, producing one record per CDR3 protein. The data contain 280,000 or so distinct CDR3 sequences, 7% to 10% of them seen just once; the ten biggest clones take up about 20%. This clonotype was seen repeatedly, ten times or more. Its target is unknown. The receptor was derived from a man aged 18 to 35 who had mild COVID-19 (a few samples of this study predate the infection). Cell type and time point are not known. Sequencing was done on a sample of PBMCs or a T cell subset sorted from them (not recorded which). The gene calls are TRBV6-5 and TRBJ2-4; tentatively, D is TRBD2 (5 bases). DNA for the CDR3: TGTGCCAGCAGTTACTCTTCGGACTCTTCCAAAAACATTCAGTACTTC. It encodes CASSYSSDSSKNIQYF.